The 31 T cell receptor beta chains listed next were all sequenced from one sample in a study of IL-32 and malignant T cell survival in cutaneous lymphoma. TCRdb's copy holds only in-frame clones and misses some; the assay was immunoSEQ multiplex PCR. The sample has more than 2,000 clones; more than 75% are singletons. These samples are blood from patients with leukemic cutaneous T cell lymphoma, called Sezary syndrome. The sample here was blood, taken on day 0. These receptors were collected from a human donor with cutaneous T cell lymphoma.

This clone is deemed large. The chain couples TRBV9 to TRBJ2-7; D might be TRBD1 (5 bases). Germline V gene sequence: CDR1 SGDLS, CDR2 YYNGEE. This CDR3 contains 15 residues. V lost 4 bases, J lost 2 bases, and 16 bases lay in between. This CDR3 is CASSPDTGTAYEQYF. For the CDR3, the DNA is TGTGCCAGCAGCCCAGATACAGGAACAGCCTACGAGCAGTACTTC.

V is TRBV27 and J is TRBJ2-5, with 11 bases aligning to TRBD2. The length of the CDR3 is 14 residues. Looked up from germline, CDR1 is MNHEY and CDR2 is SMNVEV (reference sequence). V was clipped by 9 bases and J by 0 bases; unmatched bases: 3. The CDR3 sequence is CASRLAGNQETQYF. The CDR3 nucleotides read TGTGCCAGTAGACTAGCGGGAAACCAAGAGACCCAGTACTTC.

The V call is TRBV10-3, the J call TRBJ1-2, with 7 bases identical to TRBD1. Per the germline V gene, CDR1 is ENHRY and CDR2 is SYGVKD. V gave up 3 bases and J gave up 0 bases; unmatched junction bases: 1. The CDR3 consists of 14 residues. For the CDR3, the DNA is TGTGCCATCAGTGAAGGACAGGCTAACTATGGCTACACCTTC. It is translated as CAISEGQANYGYTF.

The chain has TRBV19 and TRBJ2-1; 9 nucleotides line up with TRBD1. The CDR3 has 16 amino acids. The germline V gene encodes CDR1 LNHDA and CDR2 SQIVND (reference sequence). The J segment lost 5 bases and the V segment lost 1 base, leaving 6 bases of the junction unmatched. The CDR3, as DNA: TGTGCCAGTAGTATAGTTTGGGACAGGGCCAACAATGAGCAGTTCTTC. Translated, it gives CASSIVWDRANNEQFF. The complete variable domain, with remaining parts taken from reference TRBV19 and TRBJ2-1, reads DGGITQSPKYLFRKEGQNVTLSCEQNLNHDAMYWYRQDPGQGLRLIYYSQIVNDFQKGDIAEGYSVSREKKESFPLTVTSAQKNPTAFYLCASSIVWDRANNEQFFGPGTRLTVL.

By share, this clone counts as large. The CDR3 region has the DNA TGCGCCAGCAGCCCCCTTACAGGGGGCCCTACAGATACGCAGTATTTT. Encoded protein: CASSPLTGGPTDTQYF. This chain links TRBV4-3 with TRBJ2-3; 9 positions agree with TRBD1. The J segment lost 3 bases and the V segment lost 4 bases, leaving 8 bases of the junction unmatched. CDR3 length: 16 residues. Germline V gene lookup returns CDR1 LGHNA and CDR2 YSLEER.

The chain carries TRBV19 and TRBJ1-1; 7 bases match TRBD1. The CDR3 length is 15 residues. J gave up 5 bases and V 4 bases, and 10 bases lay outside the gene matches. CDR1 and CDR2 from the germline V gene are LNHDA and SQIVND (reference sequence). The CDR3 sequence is CASSTTGSIITEAFF. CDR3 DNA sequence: TGTGCCAGTAGTACGACAGGGTCTATAATTACTGAAGCTTTCTTT.

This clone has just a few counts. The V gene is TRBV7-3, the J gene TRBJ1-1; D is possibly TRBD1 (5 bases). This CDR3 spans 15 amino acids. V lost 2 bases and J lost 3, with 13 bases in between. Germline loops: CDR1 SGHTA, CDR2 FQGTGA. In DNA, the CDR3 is TGTGCCAGCAGCTTACGCCTTGGGGGGGACACTGAAGCTTTCTTT. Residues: CASSLRLGGDTEAFF. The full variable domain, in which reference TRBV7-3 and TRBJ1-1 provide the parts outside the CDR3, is GAGVSQTPSNKVTEKGKYVELRCDPISGHTALYWYRQSLGQGPEFLIYFQGTGAADDSGLPNDRFFAVRPEGSVSTLKIQRTERGDSAVYLCASSLRLGGDTEAFFGQGTRLTVV.

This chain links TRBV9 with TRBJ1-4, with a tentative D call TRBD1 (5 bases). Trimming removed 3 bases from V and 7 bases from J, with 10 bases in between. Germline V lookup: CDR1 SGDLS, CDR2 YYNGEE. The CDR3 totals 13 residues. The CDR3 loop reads CASSASGVEKLFF. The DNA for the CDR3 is TGTGCCAGCAGCGCCTCGGGGGTTGAAAAACTGTTTTTT. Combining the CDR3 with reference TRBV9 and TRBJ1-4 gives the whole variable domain DSGVTQTPKHLITATGQRVTLRCSPRSGDLSVYWYQQSLDQGLQFLIQYYNGEERAKGNILERFSAQQFPDLHSELNLSSLELGDSALYFCASSASGVEKLFFGSGTQLSVL.

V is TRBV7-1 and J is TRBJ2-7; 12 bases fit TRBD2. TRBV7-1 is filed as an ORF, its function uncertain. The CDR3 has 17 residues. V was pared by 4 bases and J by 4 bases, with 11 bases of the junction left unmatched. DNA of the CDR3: TGTGCCAGCAGCTTAAGATTGCTAGCGGGGGGGCAATACGAGCAGTACTTC. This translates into CASSLRLLAGGQYEQYF.

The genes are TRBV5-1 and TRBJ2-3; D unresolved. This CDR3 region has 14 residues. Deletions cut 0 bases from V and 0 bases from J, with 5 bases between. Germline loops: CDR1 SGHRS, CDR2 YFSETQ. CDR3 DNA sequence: TGCGCCAGCAGCTTGGGGTTAAGCACAGATACGCAGTATTTT. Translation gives CASSLGLSTDTQYF. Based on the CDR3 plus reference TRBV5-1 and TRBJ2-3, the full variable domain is KAGVTQTPRYLIKTRGQQVTLSCSPISGHRSVSWYQQTPGQGLQFLFEYFSETQRNKGNFPGRFSGRQFSNSRSEMNVSTLELGDSALYLCASSLGLSTDTQYFGPGTRLTVL.

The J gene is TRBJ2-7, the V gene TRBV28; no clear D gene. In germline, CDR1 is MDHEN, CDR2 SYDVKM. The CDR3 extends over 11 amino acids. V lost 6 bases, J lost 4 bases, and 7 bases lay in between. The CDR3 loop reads CASSLLYEQYF. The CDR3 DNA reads TGTGCCAGCAGCTTGTTGTACGAGCAGTACTTC.

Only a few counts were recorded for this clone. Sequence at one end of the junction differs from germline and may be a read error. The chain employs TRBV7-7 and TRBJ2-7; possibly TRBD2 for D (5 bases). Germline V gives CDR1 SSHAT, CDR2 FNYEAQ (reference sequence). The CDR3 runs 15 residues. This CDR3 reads CASSPGLFSSYEQYF. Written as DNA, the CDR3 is TGTGCTAGCAGCCCCGGACTGTTTAGCTCCTACGAGCAGTACTTC.

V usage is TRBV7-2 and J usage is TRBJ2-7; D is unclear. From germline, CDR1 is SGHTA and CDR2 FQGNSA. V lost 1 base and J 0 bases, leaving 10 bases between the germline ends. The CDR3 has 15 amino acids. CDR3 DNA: TGTGCCAGCAGCTTAGTCCCCAGGTCCTCCTACGAGCAGTACTTC. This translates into CASSLVPRSSYEQYF.

CDR3 loop: CASSQVAGRDEQYF. As DNA, the CDR3 is TGTGCCAGCAGCCAAGTTGCGGGCCGTGACGAGCAGTACTTC. The chain couples TRBV4-2 to TRBJ2-7, with a weak D call TRBD2 (5 bases). Germline assignment: CDR1 LGHNA and CDR2 YNFKEQ. Trimming stripped 1 base from V and 5 bases from J, with 12 bases between. This CDR3 has 14 residues.

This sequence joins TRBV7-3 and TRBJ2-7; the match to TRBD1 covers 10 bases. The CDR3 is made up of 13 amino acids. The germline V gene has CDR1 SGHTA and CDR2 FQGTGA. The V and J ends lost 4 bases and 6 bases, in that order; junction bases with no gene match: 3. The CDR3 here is CASSSGTGVEQYF. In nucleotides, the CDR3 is TGTGCCAGCAGCTCCGGGACAGGGGTCGAGCAGTACTTC.

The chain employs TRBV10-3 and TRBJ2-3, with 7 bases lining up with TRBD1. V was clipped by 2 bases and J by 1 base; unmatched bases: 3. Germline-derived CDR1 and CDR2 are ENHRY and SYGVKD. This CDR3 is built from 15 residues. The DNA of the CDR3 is TGTGCCATCAGTGAGCTAGGGACAGGCACAGATACGCAGTATTTT. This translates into CAISELGTGTDTQYF.

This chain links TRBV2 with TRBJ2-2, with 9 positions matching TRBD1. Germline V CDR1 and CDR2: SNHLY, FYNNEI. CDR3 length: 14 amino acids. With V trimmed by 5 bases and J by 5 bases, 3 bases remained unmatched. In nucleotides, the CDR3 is TGTGCCAGCAGTCGACAGGGGGGGACCGGGGAGCTGTTTTTT. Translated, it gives CASSRQGGTGELFF. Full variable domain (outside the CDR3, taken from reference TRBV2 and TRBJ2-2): EPEVTQTPSHQVTQMGQEVILRCVPISNHLYFYWYRQILGQKVEFLVSFYNNEISEKSEIFDDQFSVERPDGSNFTLKIRSTKLEDSAMYFCASSRQGGTGELFFGEGSRLTVL.

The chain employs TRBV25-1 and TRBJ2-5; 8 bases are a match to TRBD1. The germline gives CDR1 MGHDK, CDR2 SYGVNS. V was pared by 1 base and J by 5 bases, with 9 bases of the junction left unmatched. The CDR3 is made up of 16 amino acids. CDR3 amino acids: CASSESPGGLVETQYF. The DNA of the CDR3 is TGTGCCAGCAGTGAATCCCCAGGGGGCTTAGTCGAGACCCAGTACTTC.

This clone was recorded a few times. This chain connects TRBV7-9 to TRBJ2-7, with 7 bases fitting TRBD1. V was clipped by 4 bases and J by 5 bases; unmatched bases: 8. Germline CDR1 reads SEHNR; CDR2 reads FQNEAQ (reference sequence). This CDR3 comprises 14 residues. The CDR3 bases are TGTGCCAGCAGCTGGCAGGGGGTTCGGGACGAGCAGTACTTC. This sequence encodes CASSWQGVRDEQYF.

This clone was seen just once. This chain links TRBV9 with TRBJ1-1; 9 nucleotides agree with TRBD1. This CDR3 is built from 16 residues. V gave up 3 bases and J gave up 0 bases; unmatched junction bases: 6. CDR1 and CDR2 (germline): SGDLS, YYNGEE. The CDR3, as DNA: TGTGCCAGCAGCGGTCTCGGGACAGGGTTGAACACTGAAGCTTTCTTT. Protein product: CASSGLGTGLNTEAFF.

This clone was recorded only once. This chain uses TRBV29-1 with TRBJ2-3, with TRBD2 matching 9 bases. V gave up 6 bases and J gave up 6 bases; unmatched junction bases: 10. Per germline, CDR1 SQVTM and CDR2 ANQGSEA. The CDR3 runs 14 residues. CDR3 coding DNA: TGCAGCGTCCCGGGACTAGCTGGGTGGGATACGCAGTATTTT. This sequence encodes CSVPGLAGWDTQYF.

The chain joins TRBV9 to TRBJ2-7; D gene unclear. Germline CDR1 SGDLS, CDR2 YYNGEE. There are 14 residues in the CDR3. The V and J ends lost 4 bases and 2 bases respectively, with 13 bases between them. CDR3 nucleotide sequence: TGTGCCAGCAGCCCAACCCCGTTTCCCTACGAGCAGTACTTC. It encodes CASSPTPFPYEQYF.

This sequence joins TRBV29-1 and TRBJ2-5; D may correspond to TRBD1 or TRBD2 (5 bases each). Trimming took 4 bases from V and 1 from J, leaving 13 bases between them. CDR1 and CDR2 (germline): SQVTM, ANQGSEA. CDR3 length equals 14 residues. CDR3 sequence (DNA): TGCAGCGTTGTCGACGGGACGGCCCAAGAGACCCAGTACTTC. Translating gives CSVVDGTAQETQYF.

In DNA form, the CDR3 reads TGTGCCAGCAGATTTATCGGGAGCTCCTACGAGCAGTACTTC. Translated: CASRFIGSSYEQYF. The chain combines TRBV7-2 with TRBJ2-7; D might be TRBD2 (6 bases). The CDR3 has 14 amino acids. The germline V gene encodes CDR1 SGHTA and CDR2 FQGNSA. The ends were cut back, 6 bases at V and 0 bases at J, with 12 bases in the middle. The whole variable domain, remainder taken from reference TRBV7-2 and TRBJ2-7, is GAGVSQSPSNKVTEKGKDVELRCDPISGHTALYWYRQSLGQGLEFLIYFQGNSAPDKSGLPSDRFSAERTGGSVSTLTIQRTQQEDSAVYLCASRFIGSSYEQYFGPGTRLTVT.

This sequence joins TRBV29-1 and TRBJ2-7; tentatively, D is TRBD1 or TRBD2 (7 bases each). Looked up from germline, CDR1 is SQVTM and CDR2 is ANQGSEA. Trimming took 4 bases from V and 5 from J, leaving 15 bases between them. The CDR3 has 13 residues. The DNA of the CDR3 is TGCAGCGTTGGGTCCAGGGGGGGGCACGAGCAGTACTTC. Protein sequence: CSVGSRGGHEQYF.

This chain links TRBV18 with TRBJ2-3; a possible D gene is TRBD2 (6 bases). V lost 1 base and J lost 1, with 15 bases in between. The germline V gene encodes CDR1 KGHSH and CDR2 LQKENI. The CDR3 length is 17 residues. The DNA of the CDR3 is TGTGCCAGCTCACCACGACCCGGAGTAGCGGGCACAGATACGCAGTATTTT. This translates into CASSPRPGVAGTDTQYF.

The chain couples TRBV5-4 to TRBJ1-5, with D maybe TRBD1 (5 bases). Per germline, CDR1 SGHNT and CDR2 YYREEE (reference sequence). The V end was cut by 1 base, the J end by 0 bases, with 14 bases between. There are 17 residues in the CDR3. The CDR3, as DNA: TGTGCCAGCAGCTTGACAGACAGTATCAATAGCAATCAGCCCCAGCATTTT. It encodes CASSLTDSINSNQPQHF. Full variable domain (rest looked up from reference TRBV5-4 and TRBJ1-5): ETGVTQSPTHLIKTRGQQVTLRCSSQSGHNTVSWYQQALGQGPQFIFQYYREEENGRGNFPPRFSGLQFPNYSSELNVNALELDDSALYLCASSLTDSINSNQPQHFGDGTRLSIL.

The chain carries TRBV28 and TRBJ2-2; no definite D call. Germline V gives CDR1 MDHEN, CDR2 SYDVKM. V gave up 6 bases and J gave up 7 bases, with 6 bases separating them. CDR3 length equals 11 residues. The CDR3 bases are TGTGCCAGCAGATTCATCGGGGAGCTGTTTTTT. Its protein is CASRFIGELFF.

The CDR3 DNA reads TGTGCCAGCAGCTCGCGTTCGACTAGCGCTGGCACAGATACGCAGTATTTT. This translates into CASSSRSTSAGTDTQYF. V is TRBV7-2 and J is TRBJ2-3; 8 nucleotides align to TRBD2. CDR3 size: 17 residues. Germline V CDR1 and CDR2: SGHTA, FQGNSA. V gave up 4 bases and J gave up 1 base; unmatched junction bases: 10.

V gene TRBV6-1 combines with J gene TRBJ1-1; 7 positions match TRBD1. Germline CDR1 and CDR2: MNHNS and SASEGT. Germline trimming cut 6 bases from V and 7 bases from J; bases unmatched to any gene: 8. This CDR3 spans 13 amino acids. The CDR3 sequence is CASSPSDRVEAFF. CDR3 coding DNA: TGTGCCAGCAGCCCCTCCGACAGGGTTGAAGCTTTCTTT.

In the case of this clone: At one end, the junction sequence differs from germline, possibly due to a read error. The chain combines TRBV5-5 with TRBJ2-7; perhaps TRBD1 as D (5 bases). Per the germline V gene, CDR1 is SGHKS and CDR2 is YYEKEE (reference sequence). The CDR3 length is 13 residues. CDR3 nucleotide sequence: TGCGCCAGCAGCCAAAGAACAGGAAGGGAGCAGTACTTC. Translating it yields CASSQRTGREQYF. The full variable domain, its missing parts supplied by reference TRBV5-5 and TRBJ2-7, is DAGVTQSPTHLIKTRGQQVTLRCSPISGHKSVSWYQQVLGQGPQFIFQYYEKEERGRGNFPDRFSARQFPNYSSELNVNALLLGDSALYLCASSQRTGREQYFGPGTRLTVT.